The entry below describes one T cell receptor (beta chain). As processed by the authors: Amplified reference gene primers provided the basis for estimating nucleated cell counts. Libraries were prepared by immunoSEQ multiplex PCR; TCRdb keeps only in-frame clonotypes and omits some of them. For V, J and clone size, that table is used; D and trimming come from the DNA. The repertoire includes approximately 240,000 clones, roughly 88% of them detected once, and 2.1% sits in the top ten. Germline V gene data show CDR1 as SGHVS and CDR2 as FQNEAQ. The CDR3 is made up of 15 amino acids. Germline trimming cut 4 bases from V and 6 bases from J; bases unmatched to any gene: 6. These data originate in a study of blood T cell repertoires in COVID-19.

The J gene is TRBJ1-5, the V gene TRBV7-8, with 10 bases identical to TRBD1. The sequence came from a woman between 40 and 50 years old who had recovered from COVID-19. The sequencing input was peripheral blood. The CDR3 reads CASSSWTGGGQPQHF. For the CDR3, the DNA is TGTGCCAGCAGCTCCTGGACAGGGGGAGGTCAGCCCCAGCATTTT.